These 11 T cell receptor beta chains share one sample of origin, sequenced in a study of post-analysis software for immune sequencing data (dated by TCRdb to 2013 to 2016). Preparation of the library involved PCR. The run used an Illumina HiSeq 2500. To reduce PCR and sequencing biases, unique molecular identifiers were incorporated into the TCR beta cDNA libraries. TCRdb handled the public reads itself, with Q25 trimming in fastp and clone calling in MiXCR, and kept productive beta chains. Each entry merges the rows of one CDR3 protein and shows their most common DNA and genes. This sample has some 690,000 distinct CDR3 sequences in its table, and less than 35% of those were observed once. Together, the top ten hold around 0.55% of the sample. The research as a whole found: Patients showed significantly higher frequencies than controls for several TRBV segments, among them TRBV5-6, TRBV5-1 and TRBV20-1.

Their specific antigens are unknown. Sequenced material: blood. These receptors all stem from a girl aged 10-17 years with multiple sclerosis.

V and J are TRBV28 and TRBJ1-1; no definite D call. Trimming shortened V by 5 bases and J by 4 bases, and 11 bases separated the two germline ends. Germline assignment: CDR1 MDHEN and CDR2 SYDVKM. CDR3 length equals 13 residues. The CDR3: CASSPFGSTEAFF. DNA for the CDR3: TGTGCCAGCAGTCCTTTTGGGAGCACTGAAGCTTTCTTT.

V usage is TRBV7-9 and J usage is TRBJ2-3, with D unresolved. This CDR3 has 15 residues. V lost 6 bases and J lost 5, with 18 bases in between. Germline loops: CDR1 SEHNR, CDR2 FQNEAQ (reference sequence). The CDR3 DNA is TGTGCCAGCAGTCATAGGGATAGGGCTGGAGATACGCAGTATTTT. Residues: CASSHRDRAGDTQYF. The entire variable domain, with the rest obtained from reference TRBV7-9 and TRBJ2-3, is as follows: DTGVSQNPRHKITKRGQNVTFRCDPISEHNRLYWYRQTLGQGPEFLTYFQNEAQLEKSRLLSDRFSAERPKGSFSTLEIQRTEQGDSAMYLCASSHRDRAGDTQYFGPGTRLTVL.

This sequence joins TRBV2 and TRBJ2-1, with unresolved D. V lost 0 bases and J 7 bases, leaving 16 bases between the germline ends. From germline, CDR1 is SNHLY and CDR2 FYNNEI. This CDR3 contains 16 residues. This CDR3 is CASSEALSVYGNEQFF. For the CDR3, the DNA is TGTGCCAGCAGTGAAGCGTTGAGCGTCTATGGGAATGAGCAGTTCTTC. The full variable domain, its missing parts supplied by reference TRBV2 and TRBJ2-1, is EPEVTQTPSHQVTQMGQEVILRCVPISNHLYFYWYRQILGQKVEFLVSFYNNEISEKSEIFDDQFSVERPDGSNFTLKIRSTKLEDSAMYFCASSEALSVYGNEQFFGPGTRLTVL.

The J gene is TRBJ1-5, the V gene TRBV12-3 or TRBV12-4; D is perhaps TRBD1 (6 bases). The CDR3 runs 16 residues. Trimming removed 7 bases from V and 0 bases from J, with 16 bases in between. Here the CDR3 DNA reads TGTGCCAGCATCCTACGGGGGGGCGGTAGCAATCAGCCCCAGCATTTT. Residues: CASILRGGGSNQPQHF.

In this sample, this clonotype turned up a few times. V and J are TRBV10-1 and TRBJ2-5; D gene uncertain. Germline V gene data show CDR1 as WNHNN and CDR2 as SYGVQD (reference sequence). V was pared by 0 bases and J by 1 base, with 9 bases between. This CDR3 spans 15 amino acids. The CDR3 protein is CASSESSGSQETQYF. The CDR3 nucleotides are TGCGCCAGCAGTGAGTCGTCAGGCTCCCAAGAGACCCAGTACTTC.

J is TRBJ2-3 and V is TRBV18; D is perhaps TRBD1 (5 bases). The V end was cut by 2 bases, the J end by 4 bases, with 16 bases between. The CDR3 sequence is 16 residues long. Germline V gene lookup returns CDR1 KGHSH and CDR2 LQKENI. CDR3 loop: CASSPRGRATADTQYF. The CDR3 region has the DNA TGTGCCAGCTCACCAAGGGGCAGGGCGACCGCAGATACGCAGTATTTT.

This clonotype came up many times. The V gene is TRBV15, the J gene TRBJ2-7, with D perhaps TRBD1 (5 bases). Trimming removed 5 bases from V and 0 bases from J, with 11 bases in between. The CDR3 extends over 14 amino acids. The germline V gene has CDR1 LNHNV and CDR2 YYDKDF (reference sequence). The CDR3 loop is CATSLGQGSYEQYF. The CDR3 DNA reads TGTGCCACCAGCCTCGGGCAGGGCTCCTACGAGCAGTACTTC.

The gene calls are TRBV6-5 and TRBJ2-2; 7 positions agree with TRBD1. The CDR3 totals 14 residues. The V gene's germline CDR1 is MNHEY and CDR2 SVGAGI. V lost 8 bases to trimming and J lost 2 bases; unmatched junction nucleotides: 5. CDR3 protein: CASGRDRNTGELFF. CDR3 DNA sequence: TGTGCCAGCGGAAGGGACAGAAACACCGGGGAGCTGTTTTTT.

This rearrangement joins TRBV20-1 to TRBJ2-1; D gene uncertain. The CDR3 is made up of 11 amino acids. Germline-derived CDR1 and CDR2 are DFQATT and SNEGSKA (reference sequence). Here the CDR3 DNA reads TGCACCTCCCGCGGTCACAATGAGCAGTTCTTC. This codes for CTSRGHNEQFF.

The V gene is TRBV12-3 or TRBV12-4, the J gene TRBJ2-3; the match to TRBD2 covers 7 bases. J lost 4 bases, V lost 7 bases, and 8 bases had no gene match. This CDR3 region has 14 residues. CDR3 protein: CASNRASGPDTQYF. The CDR3 bases are TGTGCCAGCAATAGGGCTAGCGGTCCAGATACGCAGTATTTT.

In its sample, this clonotype was seen a few times. The rearrangement uses TRBV20-1 and TRBJ2-3; 13 bases fit TRBD2. V gave up 0 bases and J gave up 3 bases; unmatched junction bases: 6. This CDR3 has 17 amino acids. The germline gives CDR1 DFQATT, CDR2 SNEGSKA (reference sequence). The CDR3 DNA reads as TGCAGTGCTAGAGATTGGACTAGCGGGAGTCATACAGATACGCAGTATTTT. Translated, it gives CSARDWTSGSHTDTQYF.